This T cell receptor (beta chain) is from a study of shared clonotypes between healthy human individuals. Background on the study: Three CD4 naive, three CD4 memory, two CD8 naive and one CD8 memory plate were used per donor. Whole-study results and caveats: Naive subsets generally exceeded memory subsets in estimated richness.

Repertoires were generated with immunoSEQ multiplex PCR, while TCRdb's copy carries only in-frame clones and drops some. In the table there are 600,000 to 700,000 clones, about three quarters of which are singletons. CDR1 is LNHDA and CDR2 is SQIVND in the germline V gene (reference sequence). The CDR3 runs 13 residues. V lost 5 bases and J lost 5, with 10 bases in between. CD45RA+ naive and CD45RA-negative memory subsets were separated from CD4+ cells. As regards this clone: The antigen is not known.

Sequencing was done on a sample of memory CD4+ T cells sorted from blood. Documented subset: CD45RA-negative fraction. The chain is built from TRBV19 and TRBJ1-5; D gene unclear. This receptor was identified in a woman in her 30s in good health. CDR3 sequence (DNA): TGTGCCAGTAGTCTACTGGGTGATCAGCCCCAGCATTTT. Protein sequence: CASSLLGDQPQHF.